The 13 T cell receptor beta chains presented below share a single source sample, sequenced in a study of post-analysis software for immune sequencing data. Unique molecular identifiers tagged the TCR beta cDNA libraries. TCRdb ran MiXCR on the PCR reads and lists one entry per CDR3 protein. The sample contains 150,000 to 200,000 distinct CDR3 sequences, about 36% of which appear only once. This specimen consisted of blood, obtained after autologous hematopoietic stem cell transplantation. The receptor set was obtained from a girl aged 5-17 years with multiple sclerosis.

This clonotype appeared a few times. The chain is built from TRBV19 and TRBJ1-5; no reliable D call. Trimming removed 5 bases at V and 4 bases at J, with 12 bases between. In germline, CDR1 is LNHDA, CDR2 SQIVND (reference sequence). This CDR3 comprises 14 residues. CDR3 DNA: TGTGCCAGTAGTGAGGGTTGGGCGAATCAGCCCCAGCATTTT. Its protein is CASSEGWANQPQHF.

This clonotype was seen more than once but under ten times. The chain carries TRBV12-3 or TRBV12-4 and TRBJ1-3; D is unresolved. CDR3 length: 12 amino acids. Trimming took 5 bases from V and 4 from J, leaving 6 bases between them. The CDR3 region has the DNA TGTGCCAGCAGTCCCTCAGGAAACACCATATATTTT. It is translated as CASSPSGNTIYF.

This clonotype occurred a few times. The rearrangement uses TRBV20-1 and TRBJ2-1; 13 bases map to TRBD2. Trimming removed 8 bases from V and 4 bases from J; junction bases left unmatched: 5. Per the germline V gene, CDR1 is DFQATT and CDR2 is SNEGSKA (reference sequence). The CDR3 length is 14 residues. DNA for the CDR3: TGCAGTACCCGGGGACTAGCGGGGTACAATGAGCAGTTCTTC. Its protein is CSTRGLAGYNEQFF.

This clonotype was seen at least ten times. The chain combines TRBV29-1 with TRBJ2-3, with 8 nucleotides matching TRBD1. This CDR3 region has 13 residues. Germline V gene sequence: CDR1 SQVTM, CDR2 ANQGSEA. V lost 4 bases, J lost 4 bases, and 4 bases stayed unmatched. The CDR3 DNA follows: TGCAGCGTTGGACAGGGGCGCGCAGATACGCAGTATTTT. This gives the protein CSVGQGRADTQYF.

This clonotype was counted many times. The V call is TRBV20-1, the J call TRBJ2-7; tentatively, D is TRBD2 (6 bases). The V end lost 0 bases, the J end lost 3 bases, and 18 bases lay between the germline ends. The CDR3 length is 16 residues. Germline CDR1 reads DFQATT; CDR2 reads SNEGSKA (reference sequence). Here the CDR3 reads CSARDSSALDYYEQYF. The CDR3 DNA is TGCAGTGCTAGAGATTCCTCGGCGTTGGACTACTACGAGCAGTACTTC.

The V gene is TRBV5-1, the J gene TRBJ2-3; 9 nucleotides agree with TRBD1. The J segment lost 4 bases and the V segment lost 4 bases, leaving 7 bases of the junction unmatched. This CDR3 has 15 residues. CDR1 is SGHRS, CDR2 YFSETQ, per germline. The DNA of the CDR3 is TGCGCCAGCAGCGGGGGACAGGGATGGCCAGATACGCAGTATTTT. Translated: CASSGGQGWPDTQYF.

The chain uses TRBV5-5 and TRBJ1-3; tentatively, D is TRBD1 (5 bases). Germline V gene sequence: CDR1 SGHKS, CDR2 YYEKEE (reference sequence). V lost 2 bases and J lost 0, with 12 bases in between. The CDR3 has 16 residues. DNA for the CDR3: TGTGCCAGCAGCTTAAGGGAGGGGAGCTCTGGAAACACCATATATTTT. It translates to CASSLREGSSGNTIYF.

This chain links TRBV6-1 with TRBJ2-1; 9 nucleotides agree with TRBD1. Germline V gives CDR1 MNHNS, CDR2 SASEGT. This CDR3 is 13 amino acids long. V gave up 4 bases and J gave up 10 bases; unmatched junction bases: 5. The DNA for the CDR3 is TGTGCCAGCAGTGGGGGACAGGGCAAAGAGCAGTTCTTC. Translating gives CASSGGQGKEQFF.

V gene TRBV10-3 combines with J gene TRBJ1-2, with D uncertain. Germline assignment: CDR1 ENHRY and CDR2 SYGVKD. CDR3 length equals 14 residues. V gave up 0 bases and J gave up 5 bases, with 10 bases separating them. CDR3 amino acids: CAISESTDQYGYTF. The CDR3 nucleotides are TGTGCCATCAGTGAGTCCACGGACCAATATGGCTACACCTTC.

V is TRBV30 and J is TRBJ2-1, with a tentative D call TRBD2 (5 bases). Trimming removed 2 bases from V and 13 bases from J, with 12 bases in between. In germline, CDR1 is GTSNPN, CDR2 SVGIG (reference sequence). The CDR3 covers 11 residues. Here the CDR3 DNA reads TGTGCCTGGAGTTCGGGAAGCTCTCAGTTCTTC. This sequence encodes CAWSSGSSQFF.

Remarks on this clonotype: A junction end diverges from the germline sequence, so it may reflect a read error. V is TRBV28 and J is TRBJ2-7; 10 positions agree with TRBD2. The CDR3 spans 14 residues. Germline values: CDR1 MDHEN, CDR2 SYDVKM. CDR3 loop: CGSSQREGKYEQYF. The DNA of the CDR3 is TGTGGCAGCAGCCAGCGGGAGGGAAAATACGAGCAGTACTTC.

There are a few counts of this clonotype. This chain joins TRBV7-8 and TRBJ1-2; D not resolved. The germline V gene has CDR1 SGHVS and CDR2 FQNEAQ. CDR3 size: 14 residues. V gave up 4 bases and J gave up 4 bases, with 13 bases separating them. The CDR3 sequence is CASSCEGVGYGYTF. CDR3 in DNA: TGTGCCAGCAGCTGTGAGGGCGTTGGCTATGGCTACACCTTC.

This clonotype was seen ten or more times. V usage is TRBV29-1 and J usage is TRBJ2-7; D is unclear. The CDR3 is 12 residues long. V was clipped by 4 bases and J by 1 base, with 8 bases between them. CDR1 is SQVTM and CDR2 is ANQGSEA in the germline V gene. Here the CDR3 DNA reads TGCAGCGTTGGGTCCGGTTCCTACGAGCAGTACTTC. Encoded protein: CSVGSGSYEQYF.